The following is a TCR beta chain sequence with its context. Its antigen remains unknown. This sample was included in a study of OX40 agonist ivuxolimab in advanced cancers. At the level of the study: The study gave patients intravenous ivuxolimab at 0.01 to 10 mg/kg every 2 weeks. Patients with prior anti-PD-1, anti-PD-L1 or anti-CTLA-4 therapy were eligible; less than 50% had some. Whole-study results and caveats: In CD8+ T cells, expanded clones were on average more numerous than in CD4+.

Here immunoSEQ multiplex PCR was the method, and the copy in TCRdb shows in-frame clones only, minus some. The sample lists around 41,000 clones, 88% seen once, with around 12% in the top ten. Trimming cost V 8 bases and J 5 bases, with 19 bases left between them. The CDR3 has 13 amino acids. Per germline, CDR1 SQVTM and CDR2 ANQGSEA. The investigators sampled blood at baseline, at cycle 4 day 1, and at cycle 7 day 1. This sequence originates from an adult with an advanced solid tumor such as melanoma, head and neck, liver or kidney cancer. The V gene is TRBV29-1, the J gene TRBJ2-7, with D possibly TRBD2 on 6 matching bases. The sample in question was CD4+ or CD8+ T cells sorted from blood, obtained in a trial of the OX40 agonist ivuxolimab. CDR3 in amino acids: CSFLLPGRNEQYF. The CDR3, as DNA: TGCAGCTTTTTACTCCCCGGGAGAAACGAGCAGTACTTC.